The 15 T cell receptor beta chains given below trace back to one sample, sequenced in a study of neurological immune-mediated disorders. TCRdb independently ran MiXCR on the 5' RACE reads; one entry per CDR3 protein. Seen here are under 60,000 distinct CDR3 sequences, around 3.1% observed once, and the top ten hold 5.9%. The sequenced sample was PBMCs. The receptors were sampled from a man aged 35 to 55 with multiple sclerosis.

This clonotype has more than one count but fewer than ten. A much larger clone lies a single base off, so this may be a read error. This chain connects TRBV5-8 to TRBJ2-7; D gene uncertain. From germline, CDR1 is SGHTS and CDR2 YDEGEE. The length of the CDR3 is 11 residues. CDR3 in amino acids: CASRLGWEQYF. The CDR3 nucleotides read TGTGCCAGCAGATTGGGTTGGGAGCAGTACTTC.

This clonotype appeared many times. The J gene is TRBJ2-3, the V gene TRBV11-3, with 11 nucleotides matching TRBD2. With V trimmed by 5 bases and J by 2 bases, 6 bases remained unmatched. CDR3 length: 16 amino acids. Germline-derived CDR1 and CDR2 are SGHNT and YENEEA. CDR3 nucleotide sequence: TGTGCCAGCAGCCTCCTAGCGGGGGGTCTCACAGATACGCAGTATTTT. This translates into CASSLLAGGLTDTQYF.

This clonotype has at least ten counts. One end of the junction is discordant with germline, which a read error may explain. The J gene is TRBJ1-5, the V gene TRBV18, with 9 positions matching TRBD1. Per the germline V gene, CDR1 is KGHSH and CDR2 is LQKENI. CDR3 length: 17 residues. CDR3 nucleotides: TGTGCCAGCTCACCACCTGGGTCGGGACAGGGTAATCAGCCCCAGAATTTT. Its translation is CASSPPGSGQGNQPQNF.

This clonotype was counted at least ten times. The chain has TRBV7-2 and TRBJ1-1; TRBD1 aligns across 8 bases. This CDR3 spans 12 amino acids. J gave up 4 bases and V 7 bases, and 2 bases lay outside the gene matches. Per the germline V gene, CDR1 is SGHTA and CDR2 is FQGNSA. For the CDR3, the DNA is TGTGCCAGCACGACAGGGGCCACTGAAGCTTTCTTT. Translated, it gives CASTTGATEAFF.

This clonotype showed up just a few times. The chain combines TRBV20-1 with TRBJ2-3; D is ambiguous. The CDR3 spans 12 residues. Trimming pared 7 bases from V and 0 bases from J, leaving 8 bases between. The germline V gene has CDR1 DFQATT and CDR2 SNEGSKA (reference sequence). The CDR3 DNA sequence: TGCAGTGGTCCCGAAAGCACAGATACGCAGTATTTT. Residues: CSGPESTDTQYF.

This clonotype has at least ten counts. The chain has TRBV6-5 and TRBJ2-5; 12 bases match TRBD2. V trimming: 6 bases; J trimming: 5 bases; junction bases outside the gene matches: 16. The CDR3 runs to 18 residues. CDR1 is MNHEY and CDR2 is SVGAGI in the germline V gene. CDR3 protein: CASSRYRGSSGGVETQYF. CDR3 nucleotides: TGTGCCAGCAGCCGCTATCGTGGGTCTAGCGGGGGGGTGGAGACCCAGTACTTC.

This clonotype was seen at least ten times. V gene TRBV3-1 combines with J gene TRBJ2-5; a weak D match, TRBD1 (5 bases). Germline loops: CDR1 LGHDT, CDR2 YNNKEL (reference sequence). There are 13 residues in the CDR3. Deletions cut 0 bases from V and 5 bases from J, with 7 bases between. The CDR3 DNA follows: TGTGCCAGCAGCCAAGACTACAGGGAGACCCAGTACTTC. It specifies CASSQDYRETQYF.

V usage is TRBV7-8 and J usage is TRBJ2-5; 8 nucleotides align to TRBD2. The CDR3 has 17 residues. Germline trimming cut 6 bases from V and 1 base from J; bases unmatched to any gene: 13. Germline loops: CDR1 SGHVS, CDR2 FQNEAQ. The CDR3 DNA reads TGTGCCAGCAGGCCAGCTGGGAGCGGGGGCCTCCAAGAGACCCAGTACTTC. Amino acid sequence: CASRPAGSGGLQETQYF.

This clonotype was counted many times. In DNA, the CDR3 is TGTGCCAGCAGCCGACACCCCGGAGGCTACACCTTC. Amino acid sequence: CASSRHPGGYTF. This sequence joins TRBV25-1 and TRBJ1-2, with D unclear. There are 12 residues in the CDR3. Trimming cost V 6 bases and J 8 bases, with 13 bases left between them. Germline V gene data show CDR1 as MGHDK and CDR2 as SYGVNS.

For this clonotype: A much larger clone lies a single base off, so this may be a read error. The V and J genes are TRBV28 and TRBJ1-2, with 8 bases identical to TRBD1. The CDR3 totals 16 residues. The germline gives CDR1 MDHEN, CDR2 SYDVKM. CDR3 DNA sequence: TGTGTCAGTACCCTACCAGGGGGCAGGGGAGACTATGGCTACACCTTC. This codes for CVSTLPGGRGDYGYTF.

In its sample, this clonotype was seen many times. The chain joins TRBV6-1 to TRBJ2-4, with 10 bases that match TRBD2. Germline V gene sequence: CDR1 MNHNS, CDR2 SASEGT. After removal of 4 bases from V and 0 bases from J, the junction contained 6 bases not matched to a gene. CDR3 length equals 17 residues. In DNA form, the CDR3 reads TGTGCCAGCAGTGGAGATACTAGCGGGGTAGCCAAAAACATTCAGTACTTC. The encoded protein is CASSGDTSGVAKNIQYF.

This clonotype came up many times. The chain links TRBV20-1 to TRBJ2-1; TRBD1 might be the D (6 bases). Trimming removed 0 bases from V and 6 bases from J, with 18 bases in between. The CDR3 loop spans 16 amino acids. Germline V CDR1 and CDR2: DFQATT, SNEGSKA (reference sequence). In nucleotides, the CDR3 is TGCAGTGCTAGAGACCTGGACCTTTTAGGGGGCAATGAGCAGTTCTTC. Its protein product is CSARDLDLLGGNEQFF.

This clonotype was counted at least ten times. CDR3 in amino acids: CASSTYSANTGELFF. The CDR3 region has the DNA TGTGCCAGCAGCACGTACAGCGCGAACACCGGGGAGCTGTTTTTT. The chain is built from TRBV7-2 and TRBJ2-2; D gene ambiguous. Trimming took off 5 bases at V and 0 bases at J, with 10 bases between the two ends. The CDR3 sequence is 15 residues long. Germline V gene lookup returns CDR1 SGHTA and CDR2 FQGNSA.

This clonotype was found many times. V and J are TRBV27 and TRBJ1-6; D not certain. Trimming stripped 6 bases from V and 0 bases from J, with 9 bases between. This CDR3 spans 15 amino acids. CDR1 is MNHEY and CDR2 is SMNVEV in the germline V gene (reference sequence). DNA for the CDR3: TGTGCCAGCAGCCTAGAAAGCTCCTATAATTCACCCCTCCACTTT. This encodes CASSLESSYNSPLHF.

This clonotype came up many times. A much bigger clone sits one base away, suggesting this may be a read error. This chain connects TRBV3-1 to TRBJ2-5, with D unresolved. This CDR3 spans 12 amino acids. CDR1 LGHDT and CDR2 YNNKEL come from the germline V gene (reference sequence). The CDR3 is CASSKDQETQYF. CDR3 nucleotides: TGTGCCAGCAGCAAAGACCAAGAGACCCAGTACTTC.